The 30 T cell receptor beta chains presented below share a single source sample, sequenced in a study of blood T cell repertoires in COVID-19. Some clones are missing from TCRdb's copy, which holds only in-frame ones; the method was immunoSEQ multiplex PCR. The profile covers roughly 260,000 clones, with approximately 91% appearing a single time and under 3% taken by the ten largest. Sequencing was performed on peripheral blood. The receptors were gathered from a person under 35 with COVID-19, enrolled during active disease.

The rearrangement joins TRBV9 to TRBJ2-1; 7 positions agree with TRBD1. Germline values: CDR1 SGDLS, CDR2 YYNGEE. Trimming cost V 4 bases and J 0 bases; bases outside gene matches: 22. The CDR3 covers 21 residues. This CDR3 is CASSSAQWATTGDSSYNEQFF. The DNA of the CDR3 is TGTGCCAGCAGCTCCGCTCAGTGGGCGACTACCGGGGACAGCTCCTACAATGAGCAGTTCTTC.

V is TRBV27 and J is TRBJ1-5, with TRBD1 as a possible D gene (6 bases). V gave up 6 bases and J gave up 5 bases, with 14 bases separating them. CDR1 is MNHEY, CDR2 SMNVEV, per germline (reference sequence). The CDR3 spans 14 residues. The CDR3, as DNA: TGTGCCAGCAGCGAAAGGGGGGGGGATCAGCCCCAGCATTTT. Its translation is CASSERGGDQPQHF.

This chain links TRBV7-9 with TRBJ2-3; 14 bases align to TRBD2. This CDR3 has 15 amino acids. The V segment lost 5 bases and the J segment 5 bases; nucleotides outside the gene matches: 3. CDR1 SEHNR and CDR2 FQNEAQ come from the germline V gene (reference sequence). In DNA, the CDR3 is TGTGCCAGCAGCCAAGGACTAGCGGGAGGAGATACGCAGTATTTT. As protein: CASSQGLAGGDTQYF. Full variable domain (outside the CDR3, taken from reference TRBV7-9 and TRBJ2-3): DTGVSQNPRHKITKRGQNVTFRCDPISEHNRLYWYRQTLGQGPEFLTYFQNEAQLEKSRLLSDRFSAERPKGSFSTLEIQRTEQGDSAMYLCASSQGLAGGDTQYFGPGTRLTVL.

V is TRBV5-5 and J is TRBJ2-7; 8 nucleotides align to TRBD1. CDR1 is SGHKS, CDR2 YYEKEE, per germline (reference sequence). J lost 7 bases, V lost 6 bases, and 15 bases had no gene match. The CDR3 totals 15 residues. The CDR3 loop is CASTSDRELIGEQYF. CDR3 bases: TGTGCCAGCACCTCGGACAGGGAACTAATAGGGGAGCAGTACTTC.

V usage is TRBV5-1 and J usage is TRBJ1-1, with a weak D call TRBD1 (5 bases). V lost 9 bases, J lost 1 base, and 16 bases lay in between. This CDR3 contains 14 residues. Germline loops: CDR1 SGHRS, CDR2 YFSETQ. As DNA, the CDR3 is TGCGCCATCGACAGAGAAAAGGGGAACACTGAAGCTTTCTTT. Amino acids: CAIDREKGNTEAFF.

The chain uses TRBV19 and TRBJ1-1, with D tentatively TRBD1 (6 bases). This CDR3 has 17 residues. V was trimmed by 4 bases and J by 1 base, leaving 19 bases between them. Looked up from germline, CDR1 is LNHDA and CDR2 is SQIVND (reference sequence). CDR3 protein: CASSTYGGGGPNTEAFF. In nucleotides, the CDR3 is TGTGCCAGTAGTACCTACGGAGGTGGGGGCCCGAACACTGAAGCTTTCTTT.

The CDR3 loop is CASSLVLTPGEGSQYF. As DNA, the CDR3 is TGTGCCAGCAGCTTAGTTTTAACTCCCGGGGAGGGGTCCCAGTACTTC. This chain connects TRBV11-2 to TRBJ2-5; 7 nucleotides line up with TRBD2. This CDR3 contains 16 residues. CDR1 is SGHAT and CDR2 is FQNNGV in the germline V gene. Unmatched junction bases numbered 14, after V lost 1 base and J lost 9 bases.

V gene TRBV5-5 combines with J gene TRBJ1-2; possibly TRBD1 for D (5 bases). CDR3 size: 13 residues. V was clipped by 4 bases and J by 6 bases, with 13 bases between them. From germline, CDR1 is SGHKS and CDR2 YYEKEE (reference sequence). The CDR3 region has the DNA TGTGCCAGCAGCCATTTAGGGGAGGATGGCTACACCTTC. As protein: CASSHLGEDGYTF.

The chain links TRBV14 to TRBJ2-3; D remains unclear. V lost 0 bases to trimming and J lost 2 bases, with 9 bases between them. There are 15 residues in the CDR3. Germline V gene sequence: CDR1 SGHDN, CDR2 FVKESK. CDR3 amino acids: CASSQEVSATDTQYF. The CDR3 DNA follows: TGTGCCAGCAGCCAAGAGGTGAGTGCCACAGATACGCAGTATTTT.

This chain links TRBV6-5 with TRBJ1-3, with D possibly being TRBD1 (5 bases). Looked up from germline, CDR1 is MNHEY and CDR2 is SVGAGI. The CDR3 extends over 15 amino acids. Trimming stripped 0 bases from V and 1 base from J, with 7 bases between. In DNA form, the CDR3 reads TGTGCCAGCAGTTACTCCGGGACTTCTGGAAACACCATATATTTT. This sequence encodes CASSYSGTSGNTIYF.

The genes are TRBV7-9 and TRBJ2-6; 8 bases align to TRBD1. Losses at the gene ends were 2 bases for V and 18 bases for J; bases not matched to a gene: 15. Germline lookup yields CDR1 SEHNR and CDR2 FQNEAQ (reference sequence). The CDR3 has 15 amino acids. CDR3 in DNA: TGTGCCAGCAGCTTAATTGACAGGGGACATGATATAGGGACTTTC. Translating it yields CASSLIDRGHDIGTF. Drawing the rest from reference TRBV7-9 and TRBJ2-6, the complete variable domain is DTGVSQNPRHKITKRGQNVTFRCDPISEHNRLYWYRQTLGQGPEFLTYFQNEAQLEKSRLLSDRFSAERPKGSFSTLEIQRTEQGDSAMYLCASSLIDRGHDIGTFGAGSRLTVL.

V and J are TRBV6-5 and TRBJ1-2; 7 positions match TRBD1. The CDR3 is made up of 15 amino acids. With V trimmed by 0 bases and J by 1 base, 2 bases remained unmatched. Germline-derived CDR1 and CDR2 are MNHEY and SVGAGI. The CDR3 is CASSYSPGGNYGYTF. CDR3 sequence (DNA): TGTGCCAGCAGTTACTCCCCAGGGGGTAACTATGGCTACACCTTC.

This clone was counted between two and nine times. The V and J genes are TRBV11-2 and TRBJ2-7, with D possibly being TRBD2 (5 bases). V was pared by 5 bases and J by 1 base, with 15 bases between. CDR3 length: 15 amino acids. In germline, CDR1 is SGHAT, CDR2 FQNNGV. DNA of the CDR3: TGTGCCAGCAGCCACGGGCTAGCTTTGTCCTACGAGCAGTACTTC. This encodes CASSHGLALSYEQYF.

CDR3 DNA: TGCGCCAGCAGCCAAGGACTAGCGGGAGGGCCAGAGACCCAGTACTTC. It specifies CASSQGLAGGPETQYF. The V and J genes are TRBV4-3 and TRBJ2-5; 14 positions match TRBD2. In germline, CDR1 is LGHNA, CDR2 YSLEER. The CDR3 is 16 residues long. J was trimmed by 4 bases and V by 1 base; bases with no gene match: 2.

The chain is built from TRBV6-1 and TRBJ1-1; perhaps TRBD1 as D (5 bases). Per the germline V gene, CDR1 is MNHNS and CDR2 is SASEGT. CDR3 length: 13 amino acids. V was clipped by 1 base and J by 4 bases, with 7 bases between them. The CDR3 coding sequence is TGTGCCAGCAGTGAAGGAAGGGGCACTGAAGCTTTCTTT. Its translation: CASSEGRGTEAFF.

This clone turned up a few times. The chain has TRBV2 and TRBJ2-7; D unclear. The CDR3 covers 13 residues. V gave up 11 bases and J gave up 0 bases, with 14 bases separating them. The germline gives CDR1 SNHLY, CDR2 FYNNEI. Here the CDR3 reads CAVESGDSYEQYF. CDR3 nucleotide sequence: TGTGCCGTCGAGTCCGGAGACTCCTACGAGCAGTACTTC.

This chain connects TRBV7-9 to TRBJ1-2; 10 positions match TRBD1. CDR3 size: 15 residues. V dropped 5 bases and J dropped 8; count of bases not matched to a gene: 11. Germline V gives CDR1 SEHNR, CDR2 FQNEAQ (reference sequence). The CDR3 reads CASSPGTGVIWGYTF. CDR3 coding DNA: TGTGCCAGCAGCCCCGGGACAGGGGTGATATGGGGCTACACCTTC.

J is TRBJ2-1 and V is TRBV4-1; TRBD2 agrees at 9 bases. Germline V gives CDR1 MGHRA, CDR2 YSYEKL. Trimming cost V 0 bases and J 8 bases; bases outside gene matches: 11. The CDR3 extends over 17 amino acids. CDR3 residues: CASSQDLVLAGWDEQFF. The CDR3 coding sequence is TGCGCCAGCAGCCAAGATTTGGTGCTAGCGGGATGGGATGAGCAGTTCTTC.

CDR3 sequence: CASSWGGTSGIYEQYF. Written as DNA, the CDR3 is TGCGCCAGCAGCTGGGGAGGGACTAGCGGGATCTACGAGCAGTACTTC. The chain has TRBV5-1 and TRBJ2-7; 13 nucleotides line up with TRBD2. The germline V gene encodes CDR1 SGHRS and CDR2 YFSETQ. V trimming: 3 bases; J trimming: 3 bases; junction bases outside the gene matches: 6. The CDR3 runs 16 residues.

V and J are TRBV5-1 and TRBJ2-1; D may be TRBD2 (5 bases). The CDR3 has 12 residues. V was shortened by 4 bases and J by 9 bases, with 11 bases between the two germline ends. CDR1 and CDR2 (germline): SGHRS, YFSETQ. CDR3 bases: TGCGCCAGCAGCGACCAAGGGAGTGAGCAGTTCTTC. This encodes CASSDQGSEQFF.

This chain links TRBV6-6 with TRBJ1-2; 7 bases line up with TRBD1. There are 13 residues in the CDR3. Germline V gene sequence: CDR1 MNHNY, CDR2 SVGAGI (reference sequence). Trimming at V came to 6 bases and at J to 7 bases, leaving 8 bases not matched to a gene. CDR3 DNA sequence: TGTGCCAGCAGGACCGACAGGGCGGTTGGCTACACCTTC. Residues: CASRTDRAVGYTF.

This chain joins TRBV29-1 and TRBJ1-1; TRBD1 matches 8 bases. The V and J ends lost 5 bases and 3 bases, in that order; junction bases with no gene match: 8. The CDR3 length is 14 residues. Germline CDR1 and CDR2: SQVTM and ANQGSEA. CDR3: CSVSTTGADTEAFF. The CDR3 nucleotides read TGCAGCGTTTCGACGACAGGGGCGGACACTGAAGCTTTCTTT.

The V gene is TRBV27, the J gene TRBJ1-5; TRBD1 matches 8 bases. Germline CDR1 and CDR2: MNHEY and SMNVEV (reference sequence). CDR3 length: 15 residues. The V gene end was trimmed by 2 bases and the J gene end by 2 bases; junction bases not matched to a gene: 2. The CDR3 sequence is CASSLVTGGNQPQHF. The CDR3 nucleotides are TGTGCCAGCAGTTTAGTGACAGGGGGCAATCAGCCCCAGCATTTT.

J is TRBJ2-6 and V is TRBV24-1; D may be TRBD2 (5 bases). This CDR3 has 16 amino acids. CDR1 and CDR2 from the germline V gene are KGHDR and SFDVKD. V was shortened by 3 bases and J by 4 bases, with 12 bases between the two germline ends. This CDR3 reads CATSDVRGAGANVLTF. As DNA, the CDR3 is TGTGCCACCAGTGATGTACGGGGTGCCGGGGCCAACGTCCTGACTTTC.

The chain couples TRBV3-1 (or the pseudogene TRBV3-2) to TRBJ2-3; D unresolved. CDR3 length equals 15 residues. Deletions cut 1 base from V and 0 bases from J, with 8 bases between. CDR1 LGHDT and CDR2 YNNKEL come from the germline V gene (reference sequence). This chain's CDR3 is CASSQGSLSTDTQYF. The CDR3 region has the DNA TGTGCCAGCAGCCAAGGGTCCCTAAGCACAGATACGCAGTATTTT.

J is TRBJ2-5 and V is TRBV6-5, with TRBD2 identical over 7 bases. The length of the CDR3 is 14 residues. Germline V lookup: CDR1 MNHEY, CDR2 SVGAGI. CDR3 DNA sequence: TGTGTCTCACGGGGCGGGAGAATCCAAGAGACCCAGTACTTC. Translated, it gives CVSRGGRIQETQYF.

The V and J genes are TRBV6-2 or TRBV6-3 and TRBJ2-7; D not resolved. The germline V gene encodes CDR1 MNHEY and CDR2 SVGEGT. V lost 3 bases and J lost 0, with 15 bases in between. The CDR3 runs to 16 residues. CDR3 in DNA: TGTGCCAGCAGTTATATATACCCTATTAACTCCTACGAGCAGTACTTC. Translated, it gives CASSYIYPINSYEQYF.

This clone was detected only a few times. V is TRBV6-5 and J is TRBJ2-3; D is unclear. Looked up from germline, CDR1 is MNHEY and CDR2 is SVGAGI. This CDR3 has 12 amino acids. Trimming took 7 bases from V and 5 from J, leaving 10 bases between them. The CDR3: CASMAVGDTQYF. In DNA form, the CDR3 reads TGTGCCAGCATGGCGGTCGGAGATACGCAGTATTTT.

V and J are TRBV27 and TRBJ1-2, with TRBD1 matching 12 bases. V dropped 7 bases and J dropped 7; count of bases not matched to a gene: 7. Germline CDR1 is MNHEY and CDR2 is SMNVEV (reference sequence). The CDR3 is 14 amino acids. CDR3 sequence: CASKPGTGGFGYTF. CDR3 nucleotide sequence: TGTGCCAGCAAACCCGGGACAGGGGGCTTTGGCTACACCTTC.

This clone was detected only once. The V call is TRBV28, the J call TRBJ2-1, with 13 bases aligning to TRBD2. The length of the CDR3 is 20 residues. The germline V gene has CDR1 MDHEN and CDR2 SYDVKM. V dropped 5 bases and J dropped 1; count of bases not matched to a gene: 14. Written as DNA, the CDR3 is TGTGCCAGCAGTACAACCACCGGACTAGCGGGAGAGTTGTCCTACAATGAGCAGTTCTTC. Translation gives CASSTTTGLAGELSYNEQFF.